A selection of T cell receptor beta chains follows, all from one sample in a study of T cells after yellow fever vaccination. TCRdb called the 5' RACE reads again in MiXCR, with one record for every CDR3 protein. The data hold some 390,000 distinct CDR3 sequences, with 18% observed a single time. Sequences were derived from PBMCs, sampled before the yellow fever booster vaccination. These receptors all stem from a man younger than 35 who received the YFV17D yellow fever vaccine. CDR3s leave out the opening cysteine and the closing phenylalanine or tryptophan. Clone size, where shown, is once, few, many, or a class for clones that have expanded.

size,V,CDR3
-,TRBV2,ASSAAPYSPLH
-,TRBV7-9,ASSSSWGGSTDTQY
-,TRBV7-3,ASSLDRGQENEQF
few,TRBV12-3/TRBV12-4,ASSLLGSYGYT
-,TRBV5-1,ASRVGDSPLH
-,TRBV20-1,SARTGDGYGYT
few,TRBV27,ASSVGQGLMGAF
-,TRBV19,ASSSWTVSGYT
few,TRBV6-5,ASSYGGPVYGYT
-,TRBV9,ASSTGDPGELF
few,TRBV12-3/TRBV12-4,ASSPTRGDGYT
many,TRBV9,ASSAGVQETQY
-,TRBV4-1,ASSQALSGSSGNTIY
-,TRBV30,AWSRDAFTDTQY
-,TRBV6-5,ASSLQGSGYT
once,TRBV7-3,ASSQGLAKTDTQY
-,TRBV6-1,ASSGGAYSYNEQF
-,TRBV5-6,ASSLPRYRASTDTQY
few,TRBV20-1,SGASGVKETQY
-,TRBV5-5,ASSLALAGVLGQF
many,TRBV20-1,SATIVRTGVYEQY
few,TRBV5-1,ASSLAQLGQESSGNTIY
-,TRBV6-5,ASSYSLGLILAEAF
few,TRBV24-1,ATSDFDWGEQF
few,TRBV9,ASGPGEGETQY
-,TRBV4-3,ASSAQGTGDEKLF
many,TRBV5-1,ASSLVGTSEDTQY
-,TRBV7-9,ASSYPGKEPSGANVLT
-,TRBV7-9,ASRPGQISLGELF
-,TRBV7-2,ASSPTQLAGGYNEQF
few,TRBV25-1,ASMSGDNYGYT
few,TRBV7-9,ASSLGGGQF
-,TRBV5-1,ASSLDRGSDSPLH
-,TRBV4-3,ASSAGTSGVEQF
-,TRBV20-1,SANPGPSYNSPLH
-,TRBV20-1,SARGDRWPSEAF
-,TRBV6-6,ASSYPEKQEVTYEQY
few,TRBV28,ASSLTGGGYNEQF
few,TRBV27,ASRTGTSGGFITDTQY
few,TRBV12-3/TRBV12-4,ASSFRQPQETQY
-,TRBV7-2,ASSSLGGVTEAF
few,TRBV10-2,ASSRGGPREQY